This entry features one T cell receptor beta chain sequence. Antigen: not known. The repertoire was sequenced with immunoSEQ multiplex PCR; TCRdb's copy has only in-frame clones and lacks some. The data hold around 200,000 clones, with more than 85% observed a single time. From germline, CDR1 is KGHSH and CDR2 LQKENI. This CDR3 contains 15 residues. V lost 3 bases and J lost 2, with 10 bases in between. This sample was included in a study of T cell responses to AZD1222 COVID-19 vaccine. In the study overall: Pooling covered second doses at about 4 or about 12 weeks.

Study-level points and caveats: Donors were mostly white British, more females; clonal diversity possibly underestimated. In all cases, repertoires were sampled only after the peak T cell response. Only five to seven individuals given AZD1222 were seropositive at baseline.

The specimen comprised peripheral blood, sampled on day 0 of AZD1222 vaccination. This receptor was identified in an adult in good health. This chain joins TRBV18 and TRBJ1-4, with D unresolved. The CDR3 bases are TGTGCCAGCTCACCGATCCAATCGACTAATGAAAAACTGTTTTTT. Translation: CASSPIQSTNEKLFF.